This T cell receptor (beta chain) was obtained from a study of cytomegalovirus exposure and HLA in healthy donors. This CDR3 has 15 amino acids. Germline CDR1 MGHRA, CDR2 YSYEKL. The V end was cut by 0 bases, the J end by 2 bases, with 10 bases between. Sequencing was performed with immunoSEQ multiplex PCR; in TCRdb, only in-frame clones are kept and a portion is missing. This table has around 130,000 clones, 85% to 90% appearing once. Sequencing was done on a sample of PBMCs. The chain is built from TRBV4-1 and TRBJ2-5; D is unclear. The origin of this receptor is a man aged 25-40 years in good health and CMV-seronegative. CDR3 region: CASSQDHRFQETQYF. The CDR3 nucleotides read TGCGCCAGCAGCCAAGACCACCGGTTTCAAGAGACCCAGTACTTC.